This TCR beta chain was identified during a study of cytomegalovirus exposure and HLA in healthy donors. General study results and limits: A highly shared variant cluster was judged a likely technical artifact. Rarity held for most TCR sequences, but there were some public TCRs that occurred in many donors. Later analysis identified a missense DCLRE1C variant that was linked to TCR beta V- and J-gene trimming.

This clone has a handful of counts. What it binds is unknown. This PCR relied on a set of 60 Vbeta primers and 13 Jbeta primers. Assay used: immunoSEQ multiplex PCR; TCRdb lists only in-frame clones, some missing. Counted here are 60,000 to 80,000 clones, approximately 60% occurring once; the ten biggest clones make up around 2.7%. This clonotype originated in a man under 40 in good health and CMV-seronegative. The sequencing input was PBMCs.

CDR3 bases: TGTGCCTGGAGTTACGGGGGAGGGTCCTACGAGCAGTACTTC. The encoded protein is CAWSYGGGSYEQYF. The genes are TRBV30 and TRBJ2-7; TRBD2 aligns across 7 bases. The trim removed 2 bases at V and 1 base at J, leaving 5 bases unmatched. The length of the CDR3 is 14 residues. Germline V CDR1 and CDR2: GTSNPN, SVGIG (reference sequence).